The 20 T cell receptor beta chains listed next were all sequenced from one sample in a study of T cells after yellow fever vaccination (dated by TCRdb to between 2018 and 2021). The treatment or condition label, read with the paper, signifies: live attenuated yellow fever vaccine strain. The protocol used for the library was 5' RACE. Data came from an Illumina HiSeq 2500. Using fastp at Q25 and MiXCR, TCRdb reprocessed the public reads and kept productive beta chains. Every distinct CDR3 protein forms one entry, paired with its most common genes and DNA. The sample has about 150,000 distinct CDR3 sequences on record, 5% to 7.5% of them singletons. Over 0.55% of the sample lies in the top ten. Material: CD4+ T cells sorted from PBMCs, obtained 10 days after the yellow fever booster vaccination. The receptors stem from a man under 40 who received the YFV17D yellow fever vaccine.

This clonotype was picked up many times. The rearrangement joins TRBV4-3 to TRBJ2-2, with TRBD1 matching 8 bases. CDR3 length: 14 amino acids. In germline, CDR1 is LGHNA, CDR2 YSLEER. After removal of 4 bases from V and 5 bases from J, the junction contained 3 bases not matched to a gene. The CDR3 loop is CASSPGGGTGELFF. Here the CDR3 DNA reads TGCGCCAGCAGCCCAGGGGGCGGGACCGGGGAGCTGTTTTTT.

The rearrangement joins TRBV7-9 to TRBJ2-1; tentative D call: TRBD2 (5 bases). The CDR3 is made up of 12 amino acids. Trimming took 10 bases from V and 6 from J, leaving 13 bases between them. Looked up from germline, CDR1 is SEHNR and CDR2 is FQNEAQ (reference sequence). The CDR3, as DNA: TGTGCCATTGCGGAGGACCTCAATGAGCAGTTCTTC. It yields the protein CAIAEDLNEQFF.

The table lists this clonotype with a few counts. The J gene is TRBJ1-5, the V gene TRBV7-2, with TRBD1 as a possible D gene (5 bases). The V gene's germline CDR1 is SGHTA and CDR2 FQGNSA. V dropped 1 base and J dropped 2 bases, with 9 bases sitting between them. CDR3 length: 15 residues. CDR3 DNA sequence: TGTGCCAGCAGCTTAGGACAGTGGGGCAATCAGCCCCAGCATTTT. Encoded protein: CASSLGQWGNQPQHF.

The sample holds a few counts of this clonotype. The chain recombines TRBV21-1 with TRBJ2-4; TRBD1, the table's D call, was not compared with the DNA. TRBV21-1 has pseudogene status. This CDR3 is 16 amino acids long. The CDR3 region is CASSKPRQGDKNIQYF. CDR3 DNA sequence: TGTGCCAGCAGCAAGCCTCGGCAGGGGGACAAAAACATTCAGTACTTC.

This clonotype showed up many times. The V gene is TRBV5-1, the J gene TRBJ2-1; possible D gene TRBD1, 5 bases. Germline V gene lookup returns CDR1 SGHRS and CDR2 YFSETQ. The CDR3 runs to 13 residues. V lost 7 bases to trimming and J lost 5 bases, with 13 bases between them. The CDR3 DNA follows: TGCGCCAGCTCCTTGCAACAGGACAATGAGCAGTTCTTC. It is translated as CASSLQQDNEQFF.

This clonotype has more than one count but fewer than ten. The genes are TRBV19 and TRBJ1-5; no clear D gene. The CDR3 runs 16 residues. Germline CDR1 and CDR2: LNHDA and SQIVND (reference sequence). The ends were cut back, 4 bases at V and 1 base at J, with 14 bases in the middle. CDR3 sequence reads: CASSTRAGLSNQPQHF. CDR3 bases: TGTGCCAGTAGTACCCGAGCCGGGCTGAGCAATCAGCCCCAGCATTTT.

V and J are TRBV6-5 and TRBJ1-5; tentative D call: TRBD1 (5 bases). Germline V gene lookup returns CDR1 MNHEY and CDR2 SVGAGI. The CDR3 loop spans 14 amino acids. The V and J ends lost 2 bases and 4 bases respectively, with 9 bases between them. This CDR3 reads CASSYGGRNQPQHF. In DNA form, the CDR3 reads TGTGCCAGCAGTTACGGGGGACGGAATCAGCCCCAGCATTTT.

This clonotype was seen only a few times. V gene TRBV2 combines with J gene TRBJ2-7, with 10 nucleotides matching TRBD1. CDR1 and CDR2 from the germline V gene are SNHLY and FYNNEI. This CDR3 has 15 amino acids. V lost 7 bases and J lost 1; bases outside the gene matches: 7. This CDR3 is CASKQDRGESYEQYF. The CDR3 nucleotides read TGTGCCAGCAAGCAGGACAGGGGGGAGTCCTACGAGCAGTACTTC. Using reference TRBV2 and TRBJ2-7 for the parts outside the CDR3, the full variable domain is EPEVTQTPSHQVTQMGQEVILRCVPISNHLYFYWYRQILGQKVEFLVSFYNNEISEKSEIFDDQFSVERPDGSNFTLKIRSTKLEDSAMYFCASKQDRGESYEQYFGPGTRLTVT.

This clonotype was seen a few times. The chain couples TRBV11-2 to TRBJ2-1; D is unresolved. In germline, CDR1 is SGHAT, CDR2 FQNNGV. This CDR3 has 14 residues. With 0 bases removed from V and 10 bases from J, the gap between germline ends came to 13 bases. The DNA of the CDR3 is TGTGCCAGCAGCTTAGATCCGATAAGGCCGGAGCAGTTCTTC. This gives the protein CASSLDPIRPEQFF. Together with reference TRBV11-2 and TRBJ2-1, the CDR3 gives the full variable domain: EAGVAQSPRYKIIEKRQSVAFWCNPISGHATLYWYQQILGQGPKLLIQFQNNGVVDDSQLPKDRFSAERLKGVDSTLKIQPAKLEDSAVYLCASSLDPIRPEQFFGPGTRLTVL.

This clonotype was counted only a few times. CDR3 nucleotide sequence: TGTGCCAGTAGTATGGGACTTTTACAATACAATGAGCAGTTCTTC. It yields the protein CASSMGLLQYNEQFF. The chain recombines TRBV19 with TRBJ2-1; a weak D match, TRBD2 (6 bases). Trimming removed 3 bases at V and 4 bases at J, with 13 bases between. Looked up from germline, CDR1 is LNHDA and CDR2 is SQIVND (reference sequence). CDR3 length equals 15 residues. Based on the CDR3 plus reference TRBV19 and TRBJ2-1, the full variable domain is DGGITQSPKYLFRKEGQNVTLSCEQNLNHDAMYWYRQDPGQGLRLIYYSQIVNDFQKGDIAEGYSVSREKKESFPLTVTSAQKNPTAFYLCASSMGLLQYNEQFFGPGTRLTVL.

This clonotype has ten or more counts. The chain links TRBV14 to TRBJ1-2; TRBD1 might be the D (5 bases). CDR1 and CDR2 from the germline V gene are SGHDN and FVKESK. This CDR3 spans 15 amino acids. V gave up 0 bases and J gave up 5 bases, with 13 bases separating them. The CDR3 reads CASSQDQGRSYGYTF. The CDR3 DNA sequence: TGTGCCAGCAGCCAAGATCAGGGCAGGAGTTATGGCTACACCTTC.

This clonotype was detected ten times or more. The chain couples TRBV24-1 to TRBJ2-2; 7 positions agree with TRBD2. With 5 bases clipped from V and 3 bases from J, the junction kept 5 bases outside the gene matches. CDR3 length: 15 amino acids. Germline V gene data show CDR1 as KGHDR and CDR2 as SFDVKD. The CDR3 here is CATSAAGDHTGELFF. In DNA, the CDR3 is TGTGCCACCAGTGCTGCGGGAGACCACACCGGGGAGCTGTTTTTT.

The CDR3 DNA reads TGTGCCAGCAGCTTAGTTCCATCGAACACTGAAGCTTTCTTT. Protein product: CASSLVPSNTEAFF. This chain links TRBV11-2 with TRBJ1-1; D not resolved. This CDR3 has 14 residues. Trimming removed 1 base from V and 1 base from J, with 7 bases in between. Germline CDR1 and CDR2: SGHAT and FQNNGV.

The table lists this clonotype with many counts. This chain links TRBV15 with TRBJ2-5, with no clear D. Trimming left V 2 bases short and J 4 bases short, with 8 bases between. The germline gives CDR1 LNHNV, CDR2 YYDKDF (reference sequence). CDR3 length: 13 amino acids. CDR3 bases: TGTGCCACCAGCAGATCCCAGCTAGAGACCCAGTACTTC. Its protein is CATSRSQLETQYF. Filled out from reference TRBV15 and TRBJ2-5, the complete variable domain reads DAMVIQNPRYQVTQFGKPVTLSCSQTLNHNVMYWYQQKSSQAPKLLFHYYDKDFNNEADTPDNFQSRRPNTSFCFLDIRSPGLGDTAMYLCATSRSQLETQYFGPGTRLLVL.

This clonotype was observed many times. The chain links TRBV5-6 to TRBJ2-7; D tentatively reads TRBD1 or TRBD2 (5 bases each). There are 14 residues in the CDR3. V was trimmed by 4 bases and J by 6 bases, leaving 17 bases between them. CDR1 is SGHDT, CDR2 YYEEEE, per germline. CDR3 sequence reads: CASSRPAGRSEQYF. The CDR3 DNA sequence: TGTGCCAGCAGCCGACCGGCAGGGAGAAGCGAGCAGTACTTC.

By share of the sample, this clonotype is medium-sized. The CDR3 nucleotides read TGTGCCAGCAGTTCGGGACAGAACAACTACGAGCAGTACTTC. Its protein product is CASSSGQNNYEQYF. The chain uses TRBV28 and TRBJ2-7, with 7 bases aligning to TRBD1. Germline CDR1 and CDR2: MDHEN and SYDVKM. Trimming took 4 bases from V and 3 from J; bases not matched to a gene: 6. The CDR3 totals 14 residues. The whole variable domain, filled in from reference TRBV28 and TRBJ2-7, reads DVKVTQSSRYLVKRTGEKVFLECVQDMDHENMFWYRQDPGLGLRLIYFSYDVKMKEKGDIPEGYSVSREKKERFSLILESASTNQTSMYLCASSSGQNNYEQYFGPGTRLTVT.

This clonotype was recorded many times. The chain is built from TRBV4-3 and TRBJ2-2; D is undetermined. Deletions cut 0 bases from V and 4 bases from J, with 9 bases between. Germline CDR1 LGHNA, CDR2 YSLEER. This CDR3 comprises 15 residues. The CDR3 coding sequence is TGCGCCAGCAGCCAAGAAGGTTATGCCACCGGGGAGCTGTTTTTT. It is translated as CASSQEGYATGELFF.

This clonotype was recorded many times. The CDR3 coding sequence is TGTGCCAGCACTCTAGCGGGAGGATGGGTCGAGCAGTACTTC. It yields the protein CASTLAGGWVEQYF. The rearrangement joins TRBV12-3 or TRBV12-4 to TRBJ2-7; 11 bases are shared with TRBD2. V dropped 7 bases and J dropped 6; count of bases not matched to a gene: 8. This CDR3 is 14 amino acids long.

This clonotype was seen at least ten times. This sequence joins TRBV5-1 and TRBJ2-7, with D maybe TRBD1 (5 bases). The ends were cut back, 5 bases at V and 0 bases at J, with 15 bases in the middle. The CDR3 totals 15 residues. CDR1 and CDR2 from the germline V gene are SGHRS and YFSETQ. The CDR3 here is CASRFDSVASYEQYF. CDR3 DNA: TGCGCCAGCAGATTCGACAGCGTCGCCTCCTACGAGCAGTACTTC.

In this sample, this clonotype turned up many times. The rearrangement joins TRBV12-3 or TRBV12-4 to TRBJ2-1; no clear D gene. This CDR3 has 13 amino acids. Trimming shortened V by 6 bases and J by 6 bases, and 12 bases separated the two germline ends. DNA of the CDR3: TGTGCCAGCAGGTCGGACGCCCCCAATGAGCAGTTCTTC. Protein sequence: CASRSDAPNEQFF.